This is a list of T cell receptor beta chains from one sample in a study of tissue T cells after allogeneic stem cell transplantation. Data came from immunoSEQ multiplex PCR; TCRdb stores just in-frame clones and leaves some out. This table has 10,000 to 15,000 clones, less than 85% appearing once. Sequencing used tissue from the right colon, obtained at autopsy. Receptor source: a woman aged 18 to 55 with breast cancer. CDR3s include the opening cysteine and the closing phenylalanine or tryptophan. The D gene is left open where the match is weak. A clone size is listed for some rows: how often the clone was seen (once, few, many), or a class if it is expanded.

J gene	V gene	clone size	D gene	CDR3 protein	CDR3 DNA
TRBJ1-4	TRBV18	-	TRBD1	CASSQTGGEKLFF	TGTGCCAGCTCACAGACAGGGGGCGAAAAACTGTTTTTT
TRBJ1-2	TRBV7-2	-	TRBD1	CASSLEVYRGRNYGYTF	TGTGCCAGCAGCCTAGAAGTGTACAGGGGGCGCAACTATGGCTACACCTTC
TRBJ1-5	TRBV6-2/TRBV6-3	-	TRBD1	CASSYSNTGQGHF	TGTGCCAGCAGTTACTCGAATACGGGACAGGGGCATTTT
TRBJ2-7	TRBV19	-	TRBD1	CASSAGTGYEQYF	TGTGCCAGTAGTGCCGGGACAGGCTACGAGCAGTACTTC
TRBJ2-2	TRBV9	few	-	CASSVGNGELFF	TGTGCCAGCAGCGTAGGGAACGGGGAGCTGTTTTTT
TRBJ1-1	TRBV6-2/TRBV6-3	-	-	CASSYSMGMDEAFF	TGTGCCAGCAGTTACTCGATGGGGATGGATGAAGCTTTCTTT
TRBJ2-7	TRBV21-1	-	-	CASSTTGTNEQYF	TGTGCCAGCAGCACCACAGGGACGAACGAGCAGTACTTC
TRBJ2-5	TRBV7-3	-	-	CASSSSAGTQYF	TGTGCCAGCAGCTCCTCGGCCGGGACCCAGTACTTC
TRBJ1-2	TRBV5-5	once	-	CASSLGGSGYTF	TGTGCCAGCAGCTTAGGGGGATCTGGCTACACCTTC
TRBJ1-1	TRBV29-1	once	-	CSGIPWGTEAFF	TGCAGCGGCATACCTTGGGGCACTGAAGCTTTCTTT
TRBJ2-1	TRBV5-6	-	-	CASSPEWGTPIEQFF	TGTGCCAGCAGCCCGGAATGGGGGACTCCAATTGAGCAGTTCTTC
TRBJ2-5	TRBV7-2	few	TRBD1	CASSDRDRVQETQYF	TGTGCCAGCAGCGACCGGGACAGGGTCCAAGAGACCCAGTACTTC
TRBJ2-5	TRBV5-1	few	-	CASSFYRAKEETQYF	TGCGCCAGCAGCTTCTACAGGGCGAAGGAAGAGACCCAGTACTTC
TRBJ2-3	TRBV6-5	-	-	CASSFTRDTDTQYF	TGTGCCAGCAGTTTCACCAGGGATACAGATACGCAGTATTTT
TRBJ2-3	TRBV7-2	once	TRBD2	CASSQLAGRGTQYF	TGTGCCAGCAGCCAACTAGCGGGAAGGGGTACGCAGTATTTT
TRBJ2-5	TRBV5-5	-	-	CASSRVSQETQYF	TGTGCCAGCAGCCGAGTTTCTCAAGAGACCCAGTACTTC
TRBJ1-1	TRBV12-3/TRBV12-4	-	-	CASSYGTSTEAFF	TGTGCCAGCAGCTACGGGACCAGCACTGAAGCTTTCTTT
TRBJ2-7	TRBV6-6	-	-	CASSEGEGEQYF	TGTGCCAGTTCGGAGGGGGAGGGCGAGCAGTACTTC
TRBJ1-2	TRBV30	-	-	CAWSVGRYNYGYTF	TGTGCCTGGAGTGTAGGCAGATACAACTATGGCTACACCTTC
TRBJ1-2	TRBV18	-	-	CASSLLSQGQSEYTF	TGTGCCAGCTCACTTTTAAGTCAGGGTCAATCGGAATACACCTTC
TRBJ1-4	TRBV28	-	TRBD1	CASSVRQGATNEKLFF	TGTGCCAGCAGTGTCCGGCAGGGGGCAACTAATGAAAAACTGTTTTTT
TRBJ2-5	TRBV6-5	-	-	CASRSLPQETQYF	TGTGCCAGCAGGTCCCTACCCCAAGAGACCCAGTACTTC
TRBJ1-5	TRBV5-8	-	TRBD1	CASSSGQYSNQPQHF	TGTGCCAGCAGCTCGGGACAGTATAGCAATCAGCCCCAGCATTTT
TRBJ2-7	TRBV25-1	-	-	CASSGGRIQYF	TGTGCCAGCAGTGGGGGACGGATCCAGTACTTC
TRBJ2-2	TRBV11-2	-	TRBD2	CASSSYTGGPLGELFF	TGTGCCAGCAGCTCCTACACGGGGGGGCCCCTCGGGGAGCTGTTTTTT
TRBJ2-5	TRBV24-1	once	TRBD2	CATSELAGGVQETQYF	TGTGCCACCAGTGAGTTAGCGGGAGGAGTCCAAGAGACCCAGTACTTC
TRBJ2-6	TRBV6-2/TRBV6-3	-	-	CASSGEIGSGANVLTF	TGTGCCAGCAGCGGGGAGATTGGCTCTGGGGCCAACGTCCTGACTTTC
TRBJ1-1	TRBV9	few	-	CASSVGDLNTEAFF	TGTGCCAGCAGCGTAGGGGACTTGAACACTGAAGCTTTCTTT
TRBJ2-3	TRBV28	-	-	CASSPPGGTDTQYF	TGTGCCAGCAGCCCCCCCGGGGGCACAGATACGCAGTATTTT
TRBJ2-7	TRBV6-1	few	-	CASSENIGGYEQYF	TGTGCCAGCAGTGAAAATATCGGGGGCTACGAGCAGTACTTC
TRBJ1-5	TRBV24-1	-	TRBD1	CATSDLHRGQPQHF	TGTGCCACCAGTGATTTGCACAGGGGTCAGCCCCAGCATTTT
TRBJ2-1	TRBV6-6	-	TRBD1	CASSPMTGGFKNEQFF	TGTGCCAGCAGCCCCATGACAGGGGGCTTTAAGAATGAGCAGTTCTTC
TRBJ2-3	TRBV2	-	-	CASRPGEGVAASTDTQYF	TGTGCCAGCAGGCCCGGCGAGGGGGTAGCGGCAAGCACAGATACGCAGTATTTT
TRBJ2-3	TRBV5-6	-	-	CASSPRPTPTDTQYF	TGTGCCAGCAGCCCGAGACCCACACCCACAGATACGCAGTATTTT
TRBJ1-4	TRBV6-5	-	-	CASSRGRINEKLFF	TGTGCCAGCAGCCGAGGTCGCATAAATGAAAAACTGTTTTTT
TRBJ2-7	TRBV19	few	-	CASSIDYVSYEQYF	TGTGCCAGTAGTATAGATTATGTCAGTTACGAGCAGTACTTC
TRBJ2-5	TRBV6-1	-	TRBD1	CASSEARGQGGTQYF	TGTGCCAGCAGTGAAGCAAGGGGACAGGGAGGGACCCAGTACTTC
TRBJ1-1	TRBV20-1	-	-	CSASSGMNTEAFF	TGCAGTGCTAGTTCCGGGATGAACACTGAAGCTTTCTTT
TRBJ2-1	TRBV5-6	few	TRBD2	CASRLAGDPYNEQFF	TGTGCCAGTAGACTAGCGGGAGATCCCTACAATGAGCAGTTCTTC
TRBJ1-1	TRBV30	-	TRBD1	CAWSKGQDTEAFF	TGTGCCTGGAGTAAGGGACAGGACACTGAAGCTTTCTTT
TRBJ1-2	TRBV2	-	-	CASTPGGARGYTF	TGTGCCAGCACCCCGGGAGGGGCGCGAGGCTACACCTTC
TRBJ2-7	TRBV18	-	-	CASSRAPGEQYF	TGTGCCAGCTCGCGGGCACCCGGCGAGCAGTACTTC
TRBJ1-2	TRBV19	medium-sized	-	CASSIRSYGYTF	TGTGCCAGTAGTATAAGATCGTATGGCTACACCTTC
TRBJ2-3	TRBV3-1/TRBV3-2	few	-	CASSQVVDTDTQYF	TGTGCCAGCAGCCAAGTGGTTGACACAGATACGCAGTATTTT
TRBJ1-1	TRBV10-3	-	-	CAITTLGPGGPEAFF	TGTGCCATCACCACCCTGGGACCCGGTGGGCCTGAAGCTTTCTTT
TRBJ2-4	TRBV15	few	-	CATSAILGEGNIQYF	TGTGCCACCAGCGCAATCCTAGGGGAAGGGAACATTCAGTACTTC
TRBJ1-5	TRBV18	-	-	CASSGDGRAGAQHF	TGTGCCAGCTCAGGAGACGGACGAGCGGGGGCCCAGCATTTT
TRBJ2-3	TRBV7-6	-	TRBD1	CASSLGDRSPSTDTQYF	TGTGCCAGCAGCTTGGGGGACAGGTCCCCTAGCACAGATACGCAGTATTTT
TRBJ2-7	TRBV19	-	-	CASKPGPSSYEQYF	TGTGCCAGTAAGCCGGGACCGAGCTCCTACGAGCAGTACTTC
TRBJ1-1	TRBV7-9	-	-	CASSLGGFNTEAFF	TGTGCCAGCAGCTTAGGGGGCTTCAACACTGAAGCTTTCTTT
TRBJ2-7	TRBV10-3	-	-	CAIFEGGGDYEQYF	TGTGCCATCTTCGAGGGGGGAGGGGACTACGAGCAGTACTTC
TRBJ2-3	TRBV24-1	-	-	CATSDLQSTGTDTQYF	TGTGCCACCAGTGATTTGCAGTCCACGGGCACAGATACGCAGTATTTT
TRBJ2-7	TRBV25-1	-	-	CASSESGVAYEQYF	TGTGCCAGCAGTGAATCTGGGGTAGCCTACGAGCAGTACTTC
TRBJ2-1	TRBV30	-	-	CAWSRGRNEQFF	TGTGCCTGGAGTCGAGGGCGAAATGAGCAGTTCTTC
TRBJ1-5	TRBV6-6	-	-	CASSTGDLYQPQHF	TGTGCCAGCAGTACCGGGGACCTCTATCAGCCCCAGCATTTT